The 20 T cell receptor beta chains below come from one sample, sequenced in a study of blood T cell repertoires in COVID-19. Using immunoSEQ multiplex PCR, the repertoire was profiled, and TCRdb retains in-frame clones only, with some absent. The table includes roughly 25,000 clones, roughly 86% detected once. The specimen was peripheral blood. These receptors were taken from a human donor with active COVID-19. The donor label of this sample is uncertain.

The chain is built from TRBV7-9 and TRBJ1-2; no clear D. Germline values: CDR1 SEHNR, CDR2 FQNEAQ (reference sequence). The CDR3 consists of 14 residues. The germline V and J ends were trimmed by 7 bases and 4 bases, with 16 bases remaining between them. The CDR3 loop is CASTSPLTGYGYTF. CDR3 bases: TGTGCCAGCACCTCGCCACTAACGGGCTATGGCTACACCTTC.

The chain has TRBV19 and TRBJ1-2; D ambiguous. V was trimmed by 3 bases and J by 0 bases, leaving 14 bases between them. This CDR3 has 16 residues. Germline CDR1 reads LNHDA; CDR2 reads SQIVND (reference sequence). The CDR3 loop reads CASSISLPRSNYGYTF. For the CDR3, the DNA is TGTGCCAGTAGTATTAGTCTCCCACGGTCTAACTATGGCTACACCTTC.

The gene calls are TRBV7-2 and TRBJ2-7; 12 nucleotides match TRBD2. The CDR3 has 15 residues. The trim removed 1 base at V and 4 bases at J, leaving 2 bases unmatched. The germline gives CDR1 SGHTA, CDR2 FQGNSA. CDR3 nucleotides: TGTGCCAGCAGCTTAGGAGGGACTAGCGGGTACGAGCAGTACTTC. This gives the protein CASSLGGTSGYEQYF.

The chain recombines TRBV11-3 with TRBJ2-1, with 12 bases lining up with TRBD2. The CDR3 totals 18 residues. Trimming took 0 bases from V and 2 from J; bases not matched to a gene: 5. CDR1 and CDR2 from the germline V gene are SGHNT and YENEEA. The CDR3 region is CASSLDAASGGAYNEQFF. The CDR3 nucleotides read TGTGCCAGCAGCTTAGATGCGGCTAGCGGGGGGGCCTACAATGAGCAGTTCTTC.

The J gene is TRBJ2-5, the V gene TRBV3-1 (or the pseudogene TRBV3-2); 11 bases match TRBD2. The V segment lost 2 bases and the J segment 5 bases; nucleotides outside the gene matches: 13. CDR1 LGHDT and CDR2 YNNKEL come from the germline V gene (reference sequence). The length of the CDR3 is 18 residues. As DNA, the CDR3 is TGTGCCAGCAGCCAACCTACTAGCGGGAGAGGATTACCGGAGACCCAGTACTTC. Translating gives CASSQPTSGRGLPETQYF.

The chain's CDR3 is CASRVMQNYGYTF. The CDR3 DNA follows: TGTGCCAGCAGGGTTATGCAGAACTATGGCTACACCTTC. This rearrangement joins TRBV12-3 or TRBV12-4 to TRBJ1-2; D unresolved. V was trimmed by 6 bases and J by 2 bases, leaving 10 bases between them. This CDR3 is built from 13 residues.

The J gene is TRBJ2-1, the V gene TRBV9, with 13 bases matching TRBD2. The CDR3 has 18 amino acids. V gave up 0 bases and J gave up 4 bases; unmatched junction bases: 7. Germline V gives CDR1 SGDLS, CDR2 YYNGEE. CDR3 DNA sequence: TGTGCCAGCAGCGTAGGACTAGCGGGGGGAATTTTTTACAATGAGCAGTTCTTC. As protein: CASSVGLAGGIFYNEQFF. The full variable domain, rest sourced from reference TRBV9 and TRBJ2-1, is DSGVTQTPKHLITATGQRVTLRCSPRSGDLSVYWYQQSLDQGLQFLIQYYNGEERAKGNILERFSAQQFPDLHSELNLSSLELGDSALYFCASSVGLAGGIFYNEQFFGPGTRLTVL.

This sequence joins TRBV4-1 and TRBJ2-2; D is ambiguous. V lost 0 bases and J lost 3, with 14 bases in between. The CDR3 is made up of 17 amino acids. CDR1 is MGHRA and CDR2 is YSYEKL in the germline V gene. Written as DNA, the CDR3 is TGCGCCAGCAGCCAAGACCCTAGTTTCGTTCACACCGGGGAGCTGTTTTTT. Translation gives CASSQDPSFVHTGELFF.

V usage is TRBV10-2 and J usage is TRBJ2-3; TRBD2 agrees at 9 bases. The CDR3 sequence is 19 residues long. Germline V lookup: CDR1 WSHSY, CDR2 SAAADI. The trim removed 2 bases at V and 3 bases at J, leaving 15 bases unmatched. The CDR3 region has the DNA TGCGCCAGCAGTGAGCAGGCGGGAGGGCGGGGTAGACGAACAGATACGCAGTATTTT. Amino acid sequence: CASSEQAGGRGRRTDTQYF.

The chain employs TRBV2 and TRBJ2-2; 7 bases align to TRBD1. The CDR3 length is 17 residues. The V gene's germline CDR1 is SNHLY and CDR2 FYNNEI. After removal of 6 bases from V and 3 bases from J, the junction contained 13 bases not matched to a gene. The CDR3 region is CASSPRTGTDDTGELFF. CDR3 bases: TGTGCCAGCAGCCCTCGAACCGGGACAGACGACACCGGGGAGCTGTTTTTT.

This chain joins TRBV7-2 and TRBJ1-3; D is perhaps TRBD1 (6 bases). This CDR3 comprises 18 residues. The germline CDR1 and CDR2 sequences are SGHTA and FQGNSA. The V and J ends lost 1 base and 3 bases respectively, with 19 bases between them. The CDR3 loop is CASSLDHGRTVLGNTIYF. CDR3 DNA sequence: TGTGCCAGCAGCTTAGACCACGGAAGGACAGTCCTTGGAAACACCATATATTTT.

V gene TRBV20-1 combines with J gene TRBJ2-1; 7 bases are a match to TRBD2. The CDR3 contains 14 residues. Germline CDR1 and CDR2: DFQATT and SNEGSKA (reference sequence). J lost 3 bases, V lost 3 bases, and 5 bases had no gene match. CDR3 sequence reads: CSASLGGGYNEQFF. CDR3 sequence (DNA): TGCAGTGCTAGTTTGGGGGGGGGCTACAATGAGCAGTTCTTC.

The CDR3 is CASSNTDTQYF. The CDR3 DNA sequence: TGTGCCAGCAGCAACACAGATACGCAGTATTTT. V is TRBV12-3 or TRBV12-4 and J is TRBJ2-3; D ambiguous. The CDR3 runs to 11 residues. V was cut by 6 bases and J by 2 bases, with 3 bases left in between.

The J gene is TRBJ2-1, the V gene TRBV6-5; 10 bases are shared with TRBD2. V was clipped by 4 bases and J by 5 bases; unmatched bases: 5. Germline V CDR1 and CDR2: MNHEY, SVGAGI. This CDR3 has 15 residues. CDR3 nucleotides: TGTGCCAGCAGTTCCCTAGCGGGGGCCAACAATGAGCAGTTCTTC. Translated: CASSSLAGANNEQFF.

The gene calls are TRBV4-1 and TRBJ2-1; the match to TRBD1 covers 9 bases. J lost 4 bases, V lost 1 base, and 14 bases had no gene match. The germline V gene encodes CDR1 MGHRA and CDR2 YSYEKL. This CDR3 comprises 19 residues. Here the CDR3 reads CASSQGIQGARAGYNEQFF. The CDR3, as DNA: TGCGCCAGCAGCCAAGGCATACAGGGGGCTAGGGCGGGGTACAATGAGCAGTTCTTC.

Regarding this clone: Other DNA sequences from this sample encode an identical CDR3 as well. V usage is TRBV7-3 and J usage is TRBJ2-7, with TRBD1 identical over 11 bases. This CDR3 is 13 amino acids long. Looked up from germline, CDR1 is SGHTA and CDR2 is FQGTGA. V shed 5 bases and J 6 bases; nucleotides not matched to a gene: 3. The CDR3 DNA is TGTGCCAGCAGCCCCGGGACAGGGGGCGAGCAGTACTTC. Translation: CASSPGTGGEQYF. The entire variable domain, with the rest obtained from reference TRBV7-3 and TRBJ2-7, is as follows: GAGVSQTPSNKVTEKGKYVELRCDPISGHTALYWYRQSLGQGPEFLIYFQGTGAADDSGLPNDRFFAVRPEGSVSTLKIQRTERGDSAVYLCASSPGTGGEQYFGPGTRLTVT.

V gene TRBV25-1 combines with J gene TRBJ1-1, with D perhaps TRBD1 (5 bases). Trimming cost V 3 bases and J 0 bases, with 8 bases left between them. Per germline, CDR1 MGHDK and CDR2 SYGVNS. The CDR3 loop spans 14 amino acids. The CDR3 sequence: CASSEDTMNTEAFF. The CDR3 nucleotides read TGTGCCAGCAGTGAGGACACGATGAACACTGAAGCTTTCTTT.

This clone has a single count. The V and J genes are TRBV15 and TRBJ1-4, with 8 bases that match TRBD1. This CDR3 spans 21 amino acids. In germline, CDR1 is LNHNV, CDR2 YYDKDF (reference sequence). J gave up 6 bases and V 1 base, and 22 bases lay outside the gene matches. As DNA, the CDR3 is TGTGCCACCAGCAGAGCTGGACAGGGTCCCGTTGCAAGGAGTCCTTATGAAAAACTGTTTTTT. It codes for CATSRAGQGPVARSPYEKLFF.

The CDR3 bases are TGTGCCAGCAGCTTCGGGGATTCGAACTATGGCTACACCTTC. It is translated as CASSFGDSNYGYTF. The chain links TRBV5-8 to TRBJ1-2; D uncertain. The germline CDR1 and CDR2 sequences are SGHTS and YDEGEE. V was trimmed by 2 bases and J by 2 bases, leaving 10 bases between them. CDR3 length: 14 amino acids.

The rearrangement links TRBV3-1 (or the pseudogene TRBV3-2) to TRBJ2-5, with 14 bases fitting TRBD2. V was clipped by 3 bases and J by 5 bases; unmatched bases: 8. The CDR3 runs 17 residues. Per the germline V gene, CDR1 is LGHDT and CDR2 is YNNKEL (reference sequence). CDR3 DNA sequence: TGTGCCAGCAGCCACCGACTAGCGGGGGGGCAGGGTGAGACCCAGTACTTC. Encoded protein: CASSHRLAGGQGETQYF.